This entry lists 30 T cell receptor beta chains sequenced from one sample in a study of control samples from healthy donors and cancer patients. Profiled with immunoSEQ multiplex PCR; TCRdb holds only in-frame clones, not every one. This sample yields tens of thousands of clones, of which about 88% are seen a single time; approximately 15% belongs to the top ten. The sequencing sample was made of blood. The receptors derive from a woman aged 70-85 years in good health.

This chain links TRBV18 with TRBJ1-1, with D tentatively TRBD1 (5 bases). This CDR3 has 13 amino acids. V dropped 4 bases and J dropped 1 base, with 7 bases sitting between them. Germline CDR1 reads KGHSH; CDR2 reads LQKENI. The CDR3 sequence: CASSQTGNTEAFF. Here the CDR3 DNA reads TGTGCCAGCTCACAAACAGGGAACACTGAAGCTTTCTTT. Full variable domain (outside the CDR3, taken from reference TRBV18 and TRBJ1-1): NAGVMQNPRHLVRRRGQEARLRCSPMKGHSHVYWYRQLPEEGLKFMVYLQKENIIDESGMPKERFSAEFPKEGPSILRIQQVVRGDSAAYFCASSQTGNTEAFFGQGTRLTVV.

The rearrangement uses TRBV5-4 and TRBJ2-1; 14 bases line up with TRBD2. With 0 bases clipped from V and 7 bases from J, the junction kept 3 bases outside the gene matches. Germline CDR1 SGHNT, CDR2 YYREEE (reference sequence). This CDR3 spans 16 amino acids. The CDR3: CASSLAGLAGENEQFF. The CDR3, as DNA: TGTGCCAGCAGCTTGGCGGGACTAGCGGGAGAAAATGAGCAGTTCTTC.

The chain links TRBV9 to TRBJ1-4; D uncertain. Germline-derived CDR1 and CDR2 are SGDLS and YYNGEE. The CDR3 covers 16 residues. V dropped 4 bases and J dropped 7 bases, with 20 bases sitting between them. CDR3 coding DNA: TGTGCCAGCAGCCCTCATCCGGAGATGGAGGGTGAAAAACTGTTTTTT. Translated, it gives CASSPHPEMEGEKLFF.

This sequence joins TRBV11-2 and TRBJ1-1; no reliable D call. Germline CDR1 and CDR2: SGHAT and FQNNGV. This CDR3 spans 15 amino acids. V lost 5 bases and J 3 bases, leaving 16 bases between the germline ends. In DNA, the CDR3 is TGTGCCAGCAGCCCCCGTCTGGACGGACACACTGAAGCTTTCTTT. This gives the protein CASSPRLDGHTEAFF.

CDR3 loop: CASSIIGFQPQHF. The CDR3 bases are TGTGCCAGTAGTATCATAGGGTTTCAGCCCCAGCATTTT. This chain links TRBV19 with TRBJ1-5, with D hard to call. This CDR3 is built from 13 residues. Trimming removed 3 bases from V and 6 bases from J, with 9 bases in between. CDR1 is LNHDA and CDR2 is SQIVND in the germline V gene (reference sequence).

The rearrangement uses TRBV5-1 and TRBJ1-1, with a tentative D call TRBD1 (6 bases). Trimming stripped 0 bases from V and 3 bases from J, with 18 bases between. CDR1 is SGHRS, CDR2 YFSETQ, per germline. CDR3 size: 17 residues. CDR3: CASSLAGVGRGDTEAFF. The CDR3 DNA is TGCGCCAGCAGCTTGGCCGGCGTTGGCAGGGGTGACACTGAAGCTTTCTTT.

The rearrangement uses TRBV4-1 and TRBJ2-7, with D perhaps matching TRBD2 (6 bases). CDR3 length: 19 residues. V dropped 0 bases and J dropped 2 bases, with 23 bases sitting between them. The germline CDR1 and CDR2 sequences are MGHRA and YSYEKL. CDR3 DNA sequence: TGCGCCAGCAGCCAAGATATACTAGCTCCTGAAGTCCTAACCTACGAGCAGTACTTC. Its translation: CASSQDILAPEVLTYEQYF.

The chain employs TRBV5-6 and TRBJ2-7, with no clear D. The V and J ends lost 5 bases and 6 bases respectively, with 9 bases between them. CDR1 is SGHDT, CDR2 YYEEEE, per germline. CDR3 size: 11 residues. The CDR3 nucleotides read TGTGCCAGCAGAAAATATAGCGAGCAGTACTTC. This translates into CASRKYSEQYF.

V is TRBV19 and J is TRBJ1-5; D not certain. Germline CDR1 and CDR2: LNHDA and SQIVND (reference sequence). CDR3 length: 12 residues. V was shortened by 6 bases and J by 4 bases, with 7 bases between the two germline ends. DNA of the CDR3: TGTGCCAGTAGGGCAGGAAATCAGCCCCAGCATTTT. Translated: CASRAGNQPQHF.

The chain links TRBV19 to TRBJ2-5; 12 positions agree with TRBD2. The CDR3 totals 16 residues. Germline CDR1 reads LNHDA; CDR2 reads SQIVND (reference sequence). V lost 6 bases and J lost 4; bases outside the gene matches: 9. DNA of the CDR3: TGTGCCAGTAGCCCAACCCTGACTAGCGGGGGAGAGACCCAGTACTTC. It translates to CASSPTLTSGGETQYF. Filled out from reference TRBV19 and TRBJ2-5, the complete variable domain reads DGGITQSPKYLFRKEGQNVTLSCEQNLNHDAMYWYRQDPGQGLRLIYYSQIVNDFQKGDIAEGYSVSREKKESFPLTVTSAQKNPTAFYLCASSPTLTSGGETQYFGPGTRLLVL.

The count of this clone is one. CDR3 protein: CASSPGLAGVGELFF. The CDR3 nucleotides read TGTGCCAGCAGCCCCGGACTAGCGGGAGTAGGGGAGCTGTTTTTT. J is TRBJ2-2 and V is TRBV14; 13 nucleotides agree with TRBD2. CDR1 and CDR2 (germline): SGHDN, FVKESK. The CDR3 covers 15 residues. J lost 8 bases, V lost 4 bases, and 4 bases had no gene match. Drawing the rest from reference TRBV14 and TRBJ2-2, the complete variable domain is EAGVTQFPSHSVIEKGQTVTLRCDPISGHDNLYWYRRVMGKEIKFLLHFVKESKQDESGMPNNRFLAERTGGTYSTLKVQPAELEDSGVYFCASSPGLAGVGELFFGEGSRLTVL.

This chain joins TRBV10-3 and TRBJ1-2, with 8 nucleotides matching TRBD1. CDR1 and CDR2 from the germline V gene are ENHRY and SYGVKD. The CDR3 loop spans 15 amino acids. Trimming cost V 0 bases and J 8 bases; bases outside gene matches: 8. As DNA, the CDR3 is TGTGCCATCAGTGAGTCGATCGGGACAGGCTACGGCTACACCTTC. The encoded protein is CAISESIGTGYGYTF.

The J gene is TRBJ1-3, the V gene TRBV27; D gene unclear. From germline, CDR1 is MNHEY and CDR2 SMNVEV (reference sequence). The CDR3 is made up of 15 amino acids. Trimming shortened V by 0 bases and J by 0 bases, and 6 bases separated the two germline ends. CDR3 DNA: TGTGCCAGCAGTTTATCGAGAAGCTCTGGAAACACCATATATTTT. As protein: CASSLSRSSGNTIYF.

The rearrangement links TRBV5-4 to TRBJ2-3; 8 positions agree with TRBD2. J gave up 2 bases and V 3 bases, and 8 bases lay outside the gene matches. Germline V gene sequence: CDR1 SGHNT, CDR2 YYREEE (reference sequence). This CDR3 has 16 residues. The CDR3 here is CASSYLAGGVTDTQYF. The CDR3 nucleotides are TGTGCCAGCAGCTATCTCGCGGGGGGAGTCACAGATACGCAGTATTTT.

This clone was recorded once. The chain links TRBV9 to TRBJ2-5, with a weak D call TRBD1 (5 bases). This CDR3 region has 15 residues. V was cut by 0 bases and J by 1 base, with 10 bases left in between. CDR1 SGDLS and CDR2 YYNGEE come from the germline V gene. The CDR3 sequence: CASSVAGAGQETQYF. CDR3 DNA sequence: TGTGCCAGCAGCGTAGCTGGGGCAGGCCAAGAGACCCAGTACTTC. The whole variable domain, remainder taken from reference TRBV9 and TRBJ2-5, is DSGVTQTPKHLITATGQRVTLRCSPRSGDLSVYWYQQSLDQGLQFLIQYYNGEERAKGNILERFSAQQFPDLHSELNLSSLELGDSALYFCASSVAGAGQETQYFGPGTRLLVL.

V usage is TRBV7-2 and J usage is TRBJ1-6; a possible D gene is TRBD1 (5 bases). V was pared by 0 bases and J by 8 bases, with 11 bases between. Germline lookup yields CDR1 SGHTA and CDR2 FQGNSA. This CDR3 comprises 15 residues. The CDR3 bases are TGTGCCAGCAGCTTAGCATCGGGGGTCGATTCACCCCTCCACTTT. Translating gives CASSLASGVDSPLHF.

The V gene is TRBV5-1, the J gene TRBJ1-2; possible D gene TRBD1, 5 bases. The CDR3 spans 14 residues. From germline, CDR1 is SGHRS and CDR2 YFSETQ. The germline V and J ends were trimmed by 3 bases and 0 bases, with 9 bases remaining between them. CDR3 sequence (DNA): TGCGCCAGCAGCTGGGCGGGACCTAACTATGGCTACACCTTC. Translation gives CASSWAGPNYGYTF. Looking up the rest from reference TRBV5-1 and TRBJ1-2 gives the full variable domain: KAGVTQTPRYLIKTRGQQVTLSCSPISGHRSVSWYQQTPGQGLQFLFEYFSETQRNKGNFPGRFSGRQFSNSRSEMNVSTLELGDSALYLCASSWAGPNYGYTFGSGTRLTVV.

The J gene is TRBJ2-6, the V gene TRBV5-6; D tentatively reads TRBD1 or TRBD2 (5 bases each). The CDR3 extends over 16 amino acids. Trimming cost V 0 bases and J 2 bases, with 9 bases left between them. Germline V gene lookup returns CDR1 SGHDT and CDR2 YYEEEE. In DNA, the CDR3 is TGTGCCAGCAGCTTGGTTGGGGACCCTGGGGCCAACGTCCTGACTTTC. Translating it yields CASSLVGDPGANVLTF.

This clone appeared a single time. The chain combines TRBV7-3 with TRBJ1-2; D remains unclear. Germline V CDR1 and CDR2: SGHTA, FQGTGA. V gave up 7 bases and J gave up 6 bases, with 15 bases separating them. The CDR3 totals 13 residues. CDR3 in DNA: TGTGCCAGCACCCTTAACGCCCGGGATGGCTACACCTTC. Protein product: CASTLNARDGYTF.

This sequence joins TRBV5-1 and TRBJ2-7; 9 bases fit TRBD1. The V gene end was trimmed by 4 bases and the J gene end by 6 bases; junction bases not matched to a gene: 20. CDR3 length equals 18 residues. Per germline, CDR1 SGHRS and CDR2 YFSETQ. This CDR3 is CASSLTALSTGGNGEQYF. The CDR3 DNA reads TGCGCCAGCAGCCTAACTGCCCTCTCAACAGGGGGCAATGGCGAGCAGTACTTC.

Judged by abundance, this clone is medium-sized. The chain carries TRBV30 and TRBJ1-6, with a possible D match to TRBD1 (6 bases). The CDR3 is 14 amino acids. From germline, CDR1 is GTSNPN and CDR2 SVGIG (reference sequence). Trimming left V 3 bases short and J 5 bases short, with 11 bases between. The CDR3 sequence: CAWRGASNNSPLHF. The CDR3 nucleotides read TGTGCCTGGAGGGGGGCCTCTAATAATTCACCCCTCCACTTT.

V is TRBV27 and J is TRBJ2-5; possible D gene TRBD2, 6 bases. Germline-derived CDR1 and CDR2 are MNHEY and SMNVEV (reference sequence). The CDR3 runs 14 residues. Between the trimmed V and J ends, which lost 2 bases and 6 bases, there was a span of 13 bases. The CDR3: CASSLAGSLKTQYF. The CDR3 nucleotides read TGTGCCAGCAGTTTAGCGGGAAGTCTGAAGACCCAGTACTTC.

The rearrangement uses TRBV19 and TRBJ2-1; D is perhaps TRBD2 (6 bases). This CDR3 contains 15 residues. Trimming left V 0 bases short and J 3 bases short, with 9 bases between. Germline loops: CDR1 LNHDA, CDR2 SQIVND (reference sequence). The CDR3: CASSIDQGLYNEQFF. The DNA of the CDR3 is TGTGCCAGTAGTATAGATCAGGGACTCTACAATGAGCAGTTCTTC.

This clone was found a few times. CDR3 sequence: CASSLGLAGSDEQFF. The CDR3 DNA reads as TGTGCCAGCAGCTTAGGACTAGCGGGATCAGATGAGCAGTTCTTC. The rearrangement uses TRBV7-2 and TRBJ2-1; TRBD2 aligns across 11 bases. The V gene end was trimmed by 1 base and the J gene end by 8 bases; junction bases not matched to a gene: 4. CDR3 length: 15 amino acids. The germline V gene has CDR1 SGHTA and CDR2 FQGNSA.

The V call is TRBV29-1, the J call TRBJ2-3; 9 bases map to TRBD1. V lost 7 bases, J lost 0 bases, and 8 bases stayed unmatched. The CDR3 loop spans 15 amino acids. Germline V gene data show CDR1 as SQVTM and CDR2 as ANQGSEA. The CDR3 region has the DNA TGCAGCGCTGGGGGGACAGGGTCCAGCACAGATACGCAGTATTTT. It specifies CSAGGTGSSTDTQYF.

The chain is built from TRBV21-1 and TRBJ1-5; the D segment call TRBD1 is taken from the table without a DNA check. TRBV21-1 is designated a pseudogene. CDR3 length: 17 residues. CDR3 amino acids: CASSSSRRGGSNQPQHF. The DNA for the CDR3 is TGTGCCAGCAGCTCATCTCGCAGGGGCGGTAGCAATCAGCCCCAGCATTTT.

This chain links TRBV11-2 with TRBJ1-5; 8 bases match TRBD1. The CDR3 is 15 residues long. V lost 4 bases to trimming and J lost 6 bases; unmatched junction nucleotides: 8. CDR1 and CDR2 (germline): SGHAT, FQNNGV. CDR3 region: CASSSSGGMGQPQHF. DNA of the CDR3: TGTGCCAGCAGCTCCTCAGGGGGCATGGGTCAGCCCCAGCATTTT.

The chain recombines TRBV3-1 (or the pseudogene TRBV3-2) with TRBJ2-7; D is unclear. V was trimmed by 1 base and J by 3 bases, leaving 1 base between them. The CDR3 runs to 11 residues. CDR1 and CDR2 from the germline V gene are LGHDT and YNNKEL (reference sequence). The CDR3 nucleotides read TGTGCCAGCAGCCAAGGCTACGAGCAGTACTTC. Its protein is CASSQGYEQYF.

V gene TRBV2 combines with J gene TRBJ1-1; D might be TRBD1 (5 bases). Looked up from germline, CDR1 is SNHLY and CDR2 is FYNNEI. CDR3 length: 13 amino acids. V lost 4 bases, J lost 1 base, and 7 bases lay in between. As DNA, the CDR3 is TGTGCCAGCAGTGTTGGGGGGAACACTGAAGCTTTCTTT. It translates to CASSVGGNTEAFF.

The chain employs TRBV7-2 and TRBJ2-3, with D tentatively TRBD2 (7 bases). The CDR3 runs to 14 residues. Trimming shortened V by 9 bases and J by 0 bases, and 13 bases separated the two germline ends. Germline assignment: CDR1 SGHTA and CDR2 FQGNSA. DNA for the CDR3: TGTGCCAGTGCGAGGGGGGGGAGCACAGATACGCAGTATTTT. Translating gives CASARGGSTDTQYF.